The entry that follows covers one T cell receptor beta chain sequence. This sample was taken from a study of blood T cell repertoires in COVID-19. Study overall: Both acute and convalescent COVID-19 samples were obtained from the United States, Italy and Spain.

Methods used by the authors: Amplified reference gene primers provided the basis for estimating nucleated cell counts. Only in-frame clones appear in the TCRdb table, and some are missing; sequencing was by immunoSEQ multiplex PCR. The V and J calls and clone size were taken over from that table, and D and trimming were inferred from the DNA. The sample lists about 240,000 clones, roughly 80% occurring once. V lost 3 bases to trimming and J lost 4 bases, with 14 bases between them. Per germline, CDR1 SGHRS and CDR2 YFSETQ. The CDR3 sequence is 15 residues long. The rearrangement uses TRBV5-1 and TRBJ2-1; tentatively, D is TRBD1 (5 bases). The sequence was obtained from a woman aged 18-30 years with acute or convalescent COVID-19. The sequencing input was peripheral blood. The DNA of the CDR3 is TGCGCCAGCAGCTCGACCCGGACAAATTACAATGAGCAGTTCTTC. Translated: CASSSTRTNYNEQFF.